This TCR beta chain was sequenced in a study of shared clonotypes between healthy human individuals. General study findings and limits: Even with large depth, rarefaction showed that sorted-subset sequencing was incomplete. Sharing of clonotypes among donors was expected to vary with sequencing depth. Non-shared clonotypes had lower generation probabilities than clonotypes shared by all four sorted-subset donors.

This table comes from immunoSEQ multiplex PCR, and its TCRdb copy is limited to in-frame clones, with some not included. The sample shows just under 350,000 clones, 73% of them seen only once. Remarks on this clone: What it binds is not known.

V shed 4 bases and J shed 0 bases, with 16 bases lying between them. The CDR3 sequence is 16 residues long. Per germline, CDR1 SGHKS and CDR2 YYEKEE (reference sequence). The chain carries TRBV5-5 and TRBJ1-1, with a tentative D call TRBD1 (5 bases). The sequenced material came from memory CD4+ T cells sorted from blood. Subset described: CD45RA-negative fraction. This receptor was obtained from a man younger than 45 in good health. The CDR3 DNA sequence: TGTGCCAGCAGCCGAAGCGGGACTCCCATGAACACTGAAGCTTTCTTT. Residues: CASSRSGTPMNTEAFF.